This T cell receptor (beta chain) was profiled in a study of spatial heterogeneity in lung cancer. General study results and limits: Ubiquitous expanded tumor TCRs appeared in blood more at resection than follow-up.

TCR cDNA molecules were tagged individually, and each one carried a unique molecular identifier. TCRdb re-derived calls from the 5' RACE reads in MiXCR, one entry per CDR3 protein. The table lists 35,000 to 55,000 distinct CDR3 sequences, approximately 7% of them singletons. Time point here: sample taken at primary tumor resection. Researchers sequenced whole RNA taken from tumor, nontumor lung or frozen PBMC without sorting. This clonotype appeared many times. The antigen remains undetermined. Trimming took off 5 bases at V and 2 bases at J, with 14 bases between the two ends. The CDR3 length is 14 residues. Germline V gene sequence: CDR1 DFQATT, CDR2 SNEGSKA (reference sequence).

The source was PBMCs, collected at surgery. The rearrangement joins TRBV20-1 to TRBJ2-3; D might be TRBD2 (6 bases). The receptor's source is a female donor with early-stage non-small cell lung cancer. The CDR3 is CSALTGGITDTQYF. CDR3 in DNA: TGCAGTGCTTTAACCGGGGGAATCACAGATACGCAGTATTTT.